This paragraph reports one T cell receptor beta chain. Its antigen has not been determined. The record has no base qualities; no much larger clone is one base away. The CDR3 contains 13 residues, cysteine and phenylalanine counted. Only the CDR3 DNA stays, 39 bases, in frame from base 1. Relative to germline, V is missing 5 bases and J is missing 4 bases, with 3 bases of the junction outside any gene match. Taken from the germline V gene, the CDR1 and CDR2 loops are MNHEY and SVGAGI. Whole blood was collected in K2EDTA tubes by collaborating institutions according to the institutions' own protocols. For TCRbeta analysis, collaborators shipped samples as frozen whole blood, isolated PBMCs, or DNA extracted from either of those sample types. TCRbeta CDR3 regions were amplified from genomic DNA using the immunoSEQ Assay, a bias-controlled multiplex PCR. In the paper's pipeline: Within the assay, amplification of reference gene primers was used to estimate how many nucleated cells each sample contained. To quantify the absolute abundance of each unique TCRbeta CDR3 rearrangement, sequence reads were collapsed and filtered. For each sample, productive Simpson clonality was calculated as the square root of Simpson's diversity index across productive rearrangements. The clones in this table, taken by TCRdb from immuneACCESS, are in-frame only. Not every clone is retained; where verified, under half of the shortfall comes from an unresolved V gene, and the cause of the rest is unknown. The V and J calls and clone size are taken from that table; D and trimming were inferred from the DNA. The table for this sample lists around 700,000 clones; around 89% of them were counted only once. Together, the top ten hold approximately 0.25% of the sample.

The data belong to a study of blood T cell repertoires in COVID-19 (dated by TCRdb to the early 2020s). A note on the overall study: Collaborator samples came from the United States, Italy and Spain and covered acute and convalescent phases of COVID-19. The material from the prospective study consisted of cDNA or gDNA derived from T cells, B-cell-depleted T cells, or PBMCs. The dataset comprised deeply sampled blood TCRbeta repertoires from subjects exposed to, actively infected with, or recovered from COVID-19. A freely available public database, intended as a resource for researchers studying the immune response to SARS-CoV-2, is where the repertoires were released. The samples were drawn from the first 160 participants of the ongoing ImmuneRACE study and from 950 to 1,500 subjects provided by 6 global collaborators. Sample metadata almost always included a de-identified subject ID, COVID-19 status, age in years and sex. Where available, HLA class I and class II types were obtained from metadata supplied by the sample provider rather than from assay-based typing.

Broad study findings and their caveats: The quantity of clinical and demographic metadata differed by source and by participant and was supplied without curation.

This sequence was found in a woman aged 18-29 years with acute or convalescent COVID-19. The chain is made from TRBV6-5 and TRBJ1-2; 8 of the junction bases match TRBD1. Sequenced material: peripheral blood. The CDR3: CASSRQGPYGYTF. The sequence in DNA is TGTGCCAGCAGTAGACAGGGGCCCTATGGCTACACCTTC.